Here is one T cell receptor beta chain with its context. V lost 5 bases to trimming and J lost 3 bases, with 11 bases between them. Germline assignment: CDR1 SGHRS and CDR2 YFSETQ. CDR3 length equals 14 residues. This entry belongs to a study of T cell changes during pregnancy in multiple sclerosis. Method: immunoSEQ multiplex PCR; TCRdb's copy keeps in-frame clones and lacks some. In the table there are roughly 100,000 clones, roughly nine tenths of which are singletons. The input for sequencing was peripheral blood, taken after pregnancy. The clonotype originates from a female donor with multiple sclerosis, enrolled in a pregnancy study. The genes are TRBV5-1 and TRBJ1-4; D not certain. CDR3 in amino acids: CASRDLGANEKLFF. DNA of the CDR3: TGCGCCAGCAGGGATCTAGGAGCTAATGAAAAACTGTTTTTT. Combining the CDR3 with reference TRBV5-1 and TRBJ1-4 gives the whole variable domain KAGVTQTPRYLIKTRGQQVTLSCSPISGHRSVSWYQQTPGQGLQFLFEYFSETQRNKGNFPGRFSGRQFSNSRSEMNVSTLELGDSALYLCASRDLGANEKLFFGSGTQLSVL.